The 8 T cell receptor beta chains below were found in one sample sequenced in a study of T cell responses to AZD1222 COVID-19 vaccine. The data were produced by immunoSEQ multiplex PCR, yet TCRdb's version contains in-frame clones alone and is incomplete. Of roughly 150,000 clones listed, 70% to 90% are singletons. Source: peripheral blood, taken on day 0 of AZD1222 vaccination. The receptor source for this set is an adult in good health.

The V and J genes are TRBV29-1 and TRBJ1-1; TRBD1 might be the D (5 bases). Deletions cut 7 bases from V and 2 bases from J, with 17 bases between. This CDR3 is 14 amino acids long. From germline, CDR1 is SQVTM and CDR2 ANQGSEA. The CDR3 protein is CSASRGAYNTEAFF. CDR3 sequence (DNA): TGCAGCGCATCAAGGGGAGCGTATAACACTGAAGCTTTCTTT.

The chain has TRBV7-9 and TRBJ2-7; maybe TRBD1 (7 bases). CDR1 is SEHNR, CDR2 FQNEAQ, per germline (reference sequence). V lost 2 bases, J lost 2 bases, and 10 bases lay in between. The CDR3 runs to 14 residues. CDR3 in amino acids: CASSLIRGAYEQYF. Here the CDR3 DNA reads TGTGCCAGCAGCTTAATCAGGGGGGCCTACGAGCAGTACTTC.

This clone has only a few counts. The rearrangement joins TRBV4-1 to TRBJ1-1, with 8 nucleotides matching TRBD1. The junction had 8 bases not matched to a gene; V was cut back by 6 bases and J by 5 bases. The CDR3 sequence is 14 residues long. The V gene's germline CDR1 is MGHRA and CDR2 YSYEKL. The CDR3 spells CASRKTTGGTEAFF. CDR3 DNA sequence: TGCGCCAGCAGAAAAACCACAGGGGGTACTGAAGCTTTCTTT.

V usage is TRBV29-1 and J usage is TRBJ2-1; D may correspond to TRBD1 or TRBD2 (5 bases each). Per germline, CDR1 SQVTM and CDR2 ANQGSEA. V was trimmed by 3 bases and J by 8 bases, leaving 20 bases between them. This CDR3 has 15 residues. For the CDR3, the DNA is TGCAGCGTTGAGCAAAGATCGTCAGGGCGGGATGAGCAGTTCTTC. It encodes CSVEQRSSGRDEQFF.

The CDR3 nucleotides are TGTGCCAGCAGCGGGGCCGGGGTCGGAGCATATCAGCCCCAGCATTTT. Its protein is CASSGAGVGAYQPQHF. The chain recombines TRBV4-2 with TRBJ1-5; D may be TRBD1 (5 bases). Germline CDR1 LGHNA, CDR2 YNFKEQ. V was shortened by 5 bases and J by 5 bases, with 19 bases between the two germline ends. The CDR3 is 16 amino acids.

V gene TRBV4-1 combines with J gene TRBJ2-7, with 12 nucleotides matching TRBD1. J gave up 2 bases and V 3 bases, and 2 bases lay outside the gene matches. CDR3 length equals 15 residues. Germline-derived CDR1 and CDR2 are MGHRA and YSYEKL. CDR3 nucleotide sequence: TGCGCCAGCAGCCAGGGACAGGGGGCTACCTACGAGCAGTACTTC. Its translation: CASSQGQGATYEQYF.

The table lists this clone with a few counts. The J gene is TRBJ1-5, the V gene TRBV28, with 7 bases aligning to TRBD1. V lost 3 bases, J lost 2 bases, and 4 bases stayed unmatched. Germline V CDR1 and CDR2: MDHEN, SYDVKM. This CDR3 contains 15 residues. The CDR3 protein is CASSFTGARNQPQHF. Written as DNA, the CDR3 is TGTGCCAGCAGTTTCACAGGGGCCCGCAATCAGCCCCAGCATTTT.

This CDR3 reads CASSLFTSGNNEQFF. Here the CDR3 DNA reads TGCGCCAGCAGCTTGTTTACTAGCGGGAACAATGAGCAGTTCTTC. The V call is TRBV5-1, the J call TRBJ2-1; 10 bases fit TRBD2. CDR1 and CDR2 from the germline V gene are SGHRS and YFSETQ. This CDR3 has 15 amino acids. With 1 base clipped from V and 5 bases from J, the junction kept 3 bases outside the gene matches.